These 29 T cell receptor beta chains share one sample of origin, sequenced in a study of Graves' ophthalmopathy and Graves' hyperthyroidism. From RNA, the CDR3 regions of TCR beta chains were amplified and sequenced. A first-round RT-PCR used HTBI primers, followed by a second-round multiplex PCR. TCRdb reprocessed the multiplex PCR reads via MiXCR and lists one record per CDR3 protein. The table lists about 390,000 distinct CDR3 sequences, 17% of them singletons, with 2.4% in the top ten. The sequencing input was peripheral blood. Receptors originate from an adult woman with stable Graves' hyperthyroidism.

Comment on this clonotype: A much bigger clone sits one base away, suggesting this may be a read error. This rearrangement joins TRBV28 to TRBJ1-1; D not resolved. Looked up from germline, CDR1 is MDHEN and CDR2 is SYDVKM. This CDR3 is 11 amino acids long. The CDR3 DNA sequence: TGTGCCAGCAGCCGGGAGATTGAAGCTTGCTTT. Translating it yields CASSREIEACF.

This clonotype has ten or more counts. The chain employs TRBV5-1 and TRBJ2-7; 12 positions agree with TRBD2. Germline V gene data show CDR1 as SGHRS and CDR2 as YFSETQ. The ends lost 0 bases at V and 5 bases at J; junction bases unmatched: 6. The CDR3 is 16 amino acids. The CDR3, as DNA: TGCGCCAGCAGCTTGGGACTAGCGGGAGACCTAGACGAGCAGTACTTC. The encoded protein is CASSLGLAGDLDEQYF.

This clonotype showed up many times. The genes are TRBV12-3 or TRBV12-4 and TRBJ2-7; 12 bases line up with TRBD2. This CDR3 comprises 16 residues. Trimming at V came to 5 bases and at J to 4 bases, leaving 9 bases not matched to a gene. CDR3 nucleotides: TGTGCCAGCAGTCAAAGACTAGCGGGAGACTCGTACGAGCAGTACTTC. This gives the protein CASSQRLAGDSYEQYF.

The rearrangement uses TRBV30 and TRBJ2-7; D unresolved. V gave up 4 bases and J gave up 5 bases, with 12 bases separating them. CDR3 length: 12 amino acids. Germline CDR1 GTSNPN, CDR2 SVGIG (reference sequence). This CDR3 reads CAWMGYENEQYF. DNA for the CDR3: TGTGCCTGGATGGGGTACGAGAACGAGCAGTACTTC. The complete variable domain, with remaining parts taken from reference TRBV30 and TRBJ2-7, reads SQTIHQWPATLVQPVGSPLSLECTVEGTSNPNLYWYRQAAGRGLQLLFYSVGIGQISSEVPQNLSASRPQDRQFILSSKKLLLSDSGFYLCAWMGYENEQYFGPGTRLTVT.

There are many counts of this clonotype. The chain couples TRBV20-1 to TRBJ2-5, with TRBD2 as a possible D gene (5 bases). Germline CDR1 DFQATT, CDR2 SNEGSKA (reference sequence). Trimming shortened V by 5 bases and J by 0 bases, and 10 bases separated the two germline ends. The CDR3 is 13 amino acids. The CDR3 sequence: CSALVRDQETQYF. As DNA, the CDR3 is TGCAGTGCTTTGGTGCGGGACCAAGAGACCCAGTACTTC.

The gene calls are TRBV10-3 and TRBJ1-2, with a possible D match to TRBD1 (5 bases). Germline loops: CDR1 ENHRY, CDR2 SYGVKD. V dropped 5 bases and J dropped 4 bases, with 20 bases sitting between them. This CDR3 has 16 amino acids. The CDR3 loop reads CAISPPGLGETYGYTF. CDR3 coding DNA: TGTGCCATCAGTCCTCCGGGACTAGGGGAGACCTATGGCTACACCTTC.

The chain combines TRBV20-1 with TRBJ1-5; D uncertain. The CDR3 spans 15 residues. Germline V gene lookup returns CDR1 DFQATT and CDR2 SNEGSKA (reference sequence). V lost 0 bases and J lost 0, with 9 bases in between. CDR3 in amino acids: CSAREGRHSNQPQHF. In DNA form, the CDR3 reads TGCAGTGCTAGAGAGGGGAGGCATAGCAATCAGCCCCAGCATTTT.

The chain is built from TRBV12-3 or TRBV12-4 and TRBJ1-1, with 12 bases identical to TRBD1. The CDR3 length is 18 residues. Losses at the gene ends were 5 bases for V and 0 bases for J; bases not matched to a gene: 10. The CDR3 here is CASSLRDRGLLMNTEAFF. The CDR3 region has the DNA TGTGCCAGCAGTCTCAGGGACAGGGGGCTTTTGATGAACACTGAAGCTTTCTTT.

V usage is TRBV25-1 and J usage is TRBJ2-7; a weak D match, TRBD1 (5 bases). Looked up from germline, CDR1 is MGHDK and CDR2 is SYGVNS. V gave up 4 bases and J gave up 5 bases, with 12 bases separating them. The CDR3 is made up of 13 amino acids. CDR3 loop: CASSAPTGDEQYF. In nucleotides, the CDR3 is TGTGCCAGCAGTGCACCTACAGGAGACGAGCAGTACTTC.

This clonotype was detected ten times or more. This chain uses TRBV6-5 with TRBJ2-7, with 11 bases aligning to TRBD2. Germline assignment: CDR1 MNHEY and CDR2 SVGAGI. V shed 6 bases, J shed 7 bases, and the junction held 14 bases outside the gene matches. The CDR3 runs 16 residues. The CDR3 is CASSTSGSGVMGEQYF. The DNA of the CDR3 is TGTGCCAGCAGCACTAGCGGGAGCGGAGTTATGGGTGAGCAGTACTTC.

This clonotype was counted at least ten times. The V call is TRBV15, the J call TRBJ1-2, with D maybe TRBD1 (5 bases). This CDR3 contains 12 residues. Between the trimmed V and J ends, which lost 5 bases and 4 bases, there was a span of 8 bases. CDR1 is LNHNV and CDR2 is YYDKDF in the germline V gene (reference sequence). CDR3 DNA: TGTGCCACCAGCCAGACAGCCTATGGCTACACCTTC. Translation: CATSQTAYGYTF.

The sample holds many counts of this clonotype. V and J are TRBV20-1 and TRBJ2-5, with D perhaps TRBD1 or TRBD2 (5 bases each). The V end lost 5 bases, the J end lost 4 bases, and 14 bases lay between the germline ends. This CDR3 contains 13 residues. Germline CDR1 reads DFQATT; CDR2 reads SNEGSKA (reference sequence). CDR3 DNA: TGCAGTGCTCACCTGGGGGTATTAGAGACCCAGTACTTC. Translated: CSAHLGVLETQYF.

This clonotype came up many times. The chain joins TRBV28 to TRBJ1-2; weak D call: TRBD1 (6 bases). The V end lost 3 bases, the J end lost 7 bases, and 15 bases lay between the germline ends. This CDR3 is 14 amino acids long. Germline assignment: CDR1 MDHEN and CDR2 SYDVKM. CDR3 DNA: TGTGCCAGCAGTTTGTCGGGGGCTCGGGGTGGCTACACCTTC. This encodes CASSLSGARGGYTF.

This clonotype was recorded a few times. The rearrangement uses TRBV6-2 or TRBV6-3 and TRBJ2-1, with 11 bases fitting TRBD2. Germline V lookup: CDR1 MNHEY, CDR2 SVGEGT. J lost 5 bases, V lost 2 bases, and 2 bases had no gene match. The CDR3 has 15 amino acids. The chain's CDR3 is CASSYRLAGNNEQFF. For the CDR3, the DNA is TGTGCCAGCAGTTACAGACTAGCGGGAAACAATGAGCAGTTCTTC.

In the case of this clonotype: This sequence may be a read error, since a much larger clone differs from it by one base. The conserved phenylalanine or tryptophan is not found at the CDR3 terminus, so this likely reflects a read error. The DNA is left out, because the CDR3 cannot be placed on it with certainty; the CDR3 is given as TCRdb lists it. The rearrangement joins TRBV20-1 to TRBJ2-4; TRBD2, the table's D call, was not compared with the DNA. CDR1 is DFQATT, CDR2 SNEGSKA, per germline (reference sequence). Including both end residues, the CDR3 is 12 amino acids long. CDR3 protein: CSSRDSGRGLLL.

Of note for this clonotype: This may be a read error, as it is one base from a much larger clone. J is TRBJ2-5 and V is TRBV5-1, with D possibly matching TRBD1 (5 bases). The length of the CDR3 is 13 residues. Trimming removed 4 bases at V and 9 bases at J, with 16 bases between. Germline V gene data show CDR1 as SGHRS and CDR2 as YFSETQ. The CDR3 bases are TGCGCCAGCAGCCCGGACACAACAACGGCCCAGTACTTC. Residues: CASSPDTTTAQYF.

This clonotype was counted a few times. The chain has TRBV6-1 and TRBJ2-2; tentatively, D is TRBD1 or TRBD2 (5 bases each). This CDR3 is built from 15 residues. Trimming stripped 5 bases from V and 1 base from J, with 11 bases between. Germline values: CDR1 MNHNS, CDR2 SASEGT. DNA of the CDR3: TGTGCCAGCAGTCCTATGGGGGTGAACACCGGGGAGCTGTTTTTT. The encoded protein is CASSPMGVNTGELFF.

This clonotype was counted a few times. The CDR3 carries no conserved terminal phenylalanine or tryptophan, so it likely arises from a read error. The chain employs TRBV5-1 and TRBJ1-2; TRBD1 aligns across 10 bases. J lost 2 bases, V lost 4 bases, and 8 bases had no gene match. Germline assignment: CDR1 SGHRS and CDR2 YFSETQ. CDR3 size: 16 residues. The CDR3, as DNA: TGCGCCAGCAGCAAGGACAGGGGGTGGATGAACTATGGCTACACCCTC. Protein: CASSKDRGWMNYGYTL.

This clonotype was detected ten times or more. The chain employs TRBV19 and TRBJ2-4; a possible D gene is TRBD1 (6 bases). Trimming shortened V by 6 bases and J by 0 bases, and 12 bases separated the two germline ends. Per the germline V gene, CDR1 is LNHDA and CDR2 is SQIVND (reference sequence). This CDR3 is built from 15 residues. CDR3 in DNA: TGTGCCAGTAGGGCCCAGGGGATAGCCAAAAACATTCAGTACTTC. Its protein is CASRAQGIAKNIQYF.

This clonotype was seen ten or more times. The V and J genes are TRBV29-1 and TRBJ1-3; perhaps TRBD1 as D (6 bases). The germline V gene has CDR1 SQVTM and CDR2 ANQGSEA. V lost 4 bases, J lost 4 bases, and 11 bases lay in between. CDR3 length: 13 amino acids. CDR3: CSVVGGVGNTIYF. The DNA of the CDR3 is TGCAGCGTTGTGGGGGGCGTCGGAAACACCATATATTTT.

This clonotype was detected many times. The chain links TRBV28 to TRBJ2-7, with TRBD2 identical over 7 bases. This CDR3 spans 16 amino acids. Germline values: CDR1 MDHEN, CDR2 SYDVKM. V dropped 6 bases and J dropped 5; count of bases not matched to a gene: 16. The CDR3 is CASSVPRGAGVDEQYF. CDR3 nucleotide sequence: TGTGCCAGCAGCGTCCCGAGGGGCGCGGGGGTGGACGAGCAGTACTTC. Filled out from reference TRBV28 and TRBJ2-7, the complete variable domain reads DVKVTQSSRYLVKRTGEKVFLECVQDMDHENMFWYRQDPGLGLRLIYFSYDVKMKEKGDIPEGYSVSREKKERFSLILESASTNQTSMYLCASSVPRGAGVDEQYFGPGTRLTVT.

This clonotype was seen ten or more times. The chain is built from TRBV10-3 and TRBJ1-6; 9 bases match TRBD1. Germline CDR1 is ENHRY and CDR2 is SYGVKD. V lost 6 bases, J lost 8 bases, and 5 bases stayed unmatched. This CDR3 contains 14 residues. The DNA for the CDR3 is TGTGCCATCAGGGGACAGGGAGGGGATTCACCCCTCCACTTT. Translated: CAIRGQGGDSPLHF.

This clonotype was seen a few times. This chain uses TRBV3-1 with TRBJ1-1; 9 bases line up with TRBD1. This CDR3 region has 17 residues. Trimming at V came to 1 base and at J to 3 bases, leaving 9 bases not matched to a gene. The germline CDR1 and CDR2 sequences are LGHDT and YNNKEL (reference sequence). The CDR3 nucleotides read TGTGCCAGCAGCCAAGGTACGGGGACAGGGTATTACACTGAAGCTTTCTTT. Its translation: CASSQGTGTGYYTEAFF. Supplemented by reference TRBV3-1 and TRBJ1-1, the full variable domain reads DTAVSQTPKYLVTQMGNDKSIKCEQNLGHDTMYWYKQDSKKFLKIMFSYNNKELIINETVPNRFSPKSPDKAHLNLHINSLELGDSAVYFCASSQGTGTGYYTEAFFGQGTRLTVV.

The count of this clonotype is one. CDR3 DNA sequence: TGCAGCGTTGAAGATCGGAAGAGGGAGGTCGACTATGGCTACACCTTC. This codes for CSVEDRKREVDYGYTF. This chain links TRBV29-1 with TRBJ1-2; D gene uncertain. This CDR3 spans 16 amino acids. Trimming left V 0 bases short and J 3 bases short, with 17 bases between. CDR1 and CDR2 (germline): SQVTM, ANQGSEA.

This clonotype was observed many times. The V and J genes are TRBV12-3 or TRBV12-4 and TRBJ2-7; possibly TRBD1 for D (5 bases). Trimming took 1 base from V and 9 from J, leaving 13 bases between them. The CDR3 has 13 residues. The CDR3 loop reads CASSLEAGSVQYF. In DNA form, the CDR3 reads TGTGCCAGCAGTTTAGAGGCAGGGTCCGTGCAGTACTTC.

This clonotype appeared many times. V and J are TRBV12-5 and TRBJ2-7; D remains ambiguous. The CDR3 consists of 13 residues. CDR1 and CDR2 from the germline V gene are LGHNT and FRNRAP. The V gene lost 1 base and the J gene lost 3 bases, with 7 bases spanning the gap. The CDR3 protein is CASGLGLSYEQYF. The CDR3 nucleotides are TGTGCTAGTGGTTTGGGGCTCAGCTACGAGCAGTACTTC.

This clonotype was seen ten or more times. The V and J genes are TRBV4-2 and TRBJ2-7; tentatively, D is TRBD2 (5 bases). With 1 base removed from V and 4 bases from J, the gap between germline ends came to 14 bases. CDR1 and CDR2 (germline): LGHNA, YNFKEQ. The CDR3 is 15 residues long. CDR3 DNA: TGTGCCAGCAGCCAAGTAGCCGGAGGTTTTTACGAGCAGTACTTC. This gives the protein CASSQVAGGFYEQYF.

The chain's CDR3 is CASSFTSGSTGELFF. CDR3 nucleotides: TGTGCCAGCAGTTTTACTAGCGGGAGCACCGGGGAGCTGTTTTTT. This rearrangement joins TRBV28 to TRBJ2-2; 11 bases line up with TRBD2. Germline V gene sequence: CDR1 MDHEN, CDR2 SYDVKM. The CDR3 loop spans 15 amino acids. The trim removed 3 bases at V and 4 bases at J, leaving 1 base unmatched.

At least ten counts were recorded for this clonotype. This chain connects TRBV28 to TRBJ2-7; 9 bases are a match to TRBD2. CDR1 MDHEN and CDR2 SYDVKM come from the germline V gene. The CDR3 is 16 residues long. The trim removed 2 bases at V and 7 bases at J, leaving 12 bases unmatched. The CDR3 here is CASSLSSGSPFREQYF. As DNA, the CDR3 is TGTGCCAGCAGTTTAAGTAGCGGGAGCCCATTCCGGGAGCAGTACTTC.